The clone carrying this T cell receptor beta chain was recorded only once. Its antigen is unknown. The source of the sample is a study of Tregs in tolerant kidney transplant recipients. The germline gives CDR1 MNHEY, CDR2 SMNVEV (reference sequence). The CDR3 has 14 residues. V trimming: 5 bases; J trimming: 3 bases; junction bases outside the gene matches: 4. Points from the study as a whole: Validation in larger populations is needed because few patients were studied. Activated donor B cell expansion appeared to reveal the most relevant donor-specific TCRbeta repertoire.

The method was immunoSEQ multiplex PCR; TCRdb's version includes in-frame clones alone and lacks a portion of them. This table holds about 100,000 clones, approximately 93% found once. The source was CD4+ T cells from blood, collected before the transplant. The sequence was obtained from a human donor who received a combined kidney and bone marrow transplant. This chain connects TRBV27 to TRBJ1-2, with 9 bases fitting TRBD1. DNA of the CDR3: TGTGCCAGCAGTAGGGACAGGGTCCACTATGGCTACACCTTC. Its translation: CASSRDRVHYGYTF.